These 7 T cell receptor beta chains were all obtained from the same sample, sequenced in a study of CD8 T cells in ankylosing spondylitis. TCRdb reprocessed the 5' RACE reads via MiXCR and lists one record per CDR3 protein. The sample carries approximately 250,000 distinct CDR3 sequences, approximately 7.6% recorded once. Sequencing was done on a sample of blood, either unsorted or a sorted T cell fraction (not recorded which). These receptor sequences come from a female donor with ankylosing spondylitis or in good health (not recorded which).

Many counts were recorded for this clonotype. This chain links TRBV20-1 with TRBJ2-3, with D perhaps TRBD2 (6 bases). Trimming pared 5 bases from V and 3 bases from J, leaving 18 bases between. The germline CDR1 and CDR2 sequences are DFQATT and SNEGSKA (reference sequence). This CDR3 region has 15 residues. The CDR3 DNA follows: TGCAGTGCTCTCGGTCTAGTTGGGGGGACAGATACGCAGTATTTT. Protein: CSALGLVGGTDTQYF.

This clonotype was observed many times. The chain combines TRBV29-1 with TRBJ2-1, with TRBD1 matching over 8 bases. CDR1 is SQVTM and CDR2 is ANQGSEA in the germline V gene. V lost 7 bases and J lost 1; bases outside the gene matches: 6. The CDR3 is made up of 14 amino acids. The CDR3 nucleotides read TGCAGCGCCCCACGACAGGGGTCCTACAATGAGCAGTTCTTC. Residues: CSAPRQGSYNEQFF.

This clonotype was observed at least ten times. The J gene is TRBJ2-3, the V gene TRBV20-1, with a weak D call TRBD2 (5 bases). The CDR3 loop spans 12 amino acids. Germline V gene sequence: CDR1 DFQATT, CDR2 SNEGSKA (reference sequence). V was cut by 7 bases and J by 0 bases, with 8 bases left in between. CDR3 DNA: TGCAGTGGAAGCGGTAGCACAGATACGCAGTATTTT. Its translation is CSGSGSTDTQYF.

This clonotype was detected many times. The rearrangement links TRBV29-1 to TRBJ2-1; D might be TRBD1 or TRBD2, each matching 5 bases. V was pared by 4 bases and J by 9 bases, with 19 bases between. CDR3 length: 14 amino acids. Looked up from germline, CDR1 is SQVTM and CDR2 is ANQGSEA. The CDR3 protein is CSVATGTHRGEQFF. The CDR3 coding sequence is TGCAGCGTTGCTACCGGGACCCATCGGGGTGAGCAGTTCTTC.

This clonotype occurred a few times. The chain carries TRBV13 and TRBJ2-7; D perhaps matches TRBD2 (6 bases). CDR3 length: 15 amino acids. Germline CDR1 reads PRHDT; CDR2 reads FYEKMQ (reference sequence). The V gene lost 5 bases and the J gene lost 1 base, with 15 bases spanning the gap. The CDR3 spells CASSRRGSGSYEQYF. CDR3 in DNA: TGTGCCAGCAGCCGTCGGGGGAGTGGGTCCTACGAGCAGTACTTC.

This clonotype was recorded many times. The DNA of the CDR3 is TGTGCCAGCAGCCCTGGACTAGCGGGGTCCGGCGAGCAGTACTTC. Its translation is CASSPGLAGSGEQYF. V usage is TRBV7-7 and J usage is TRBJ2-7; 12 bases match TRBD2. In germline, CDR1 is SSHAT, CDR2 FNYEAQ (reference sequence). The CDR3 consists of 15 residues. The V segment lost 5 bases and the J segment 6 bases; nucleotides outside the gene matches: 8.

This clonotype was detected many times. The chain couples TRBV25-1 to TRBJ2-7, with D tentatively TRBD1 (5 bases). The CDR3 is 14 residues long. The germline V gene encodes CDR1 MGHDK and CDR2 SYGVNS. Between the trimmed V and J ends, which lost 5 bases and 6 bases, there was a span of 17 bases. The CDR3, as DNA: TGTGCCAGCAGTCTGGAAGGGTTTAGGGGCGAGCAGTACTTC. Translation gives CASSLEGFRGEQYF.